The 4 T cell receptor beta chains below all came from one sample that was sequenced in a study of T cells after posttransplantation cyclophosphamide. The table came from immunoSEQ multiplex PCR; TCRdb's copy has only in-frame clones and leaves some out. This sample has around 20,000 clones, with 95% to 98% found just once. Cells defined as naive were viable CD3+CD4+ or CD3+CD8+ and CCR7+CD45RA+CD45RO-CD95-CD27+CD28+. The sequenced sample was naive CD4+ T cells sorted from PBMCs. These receptors were collected from a man aged 40-55 years in good health, CMV-negative, and a related stem cell transplant donor.

Comments on this clone: A read error may account for a junction end that differs from germline. This chain links TRBV15 with TRBJ1-2; possibly TRBD1 for D (6 bases). Germline V gene lookup returns CDR1 LNHNV and CDR2 YYDKDF (reference sequence). This CDR3 spans 14 amino acids. CDR3 region: CATSRATIPGGYPF. CDR3 DNA: TGTGCCACCAGCAGGGCGACTATACCGGGGGGCTACCCCTTC. Drawing the rest from reference TRBV15 and TRBJ1-2, the complete variable domain is DAMVIQNPRYQVTQFGKPVTLSCSQTLNHNVMYWYQQKSSQAPKLLFHYYDKDFNNEADTPDNFQSRRPNTSFCFLDIRSPGLGDTAMYLCATSRATIPGGYPFGSGTRLTVV.

V gene TRBV13 combines with J gene TRBJ2-7; TRBD1 matches at 9 bases. The V gene end was trimmed by 4 bases and the J gene end by 5 bases; junction bases not matched to a gene: 9. CDR1 PRHDT and CDR2 FYEKMQ come from the germline V gene (reference sequence). The CDR3 is made up of 15 amino acids. This CDR3 is CASSSTRTGADEQYF. CDR3 bases: TGTGCCAGCAGCTCTACCAGGACAGGGGCCGACGAGCAGTACTTC.

This clone has more than one count but fewer than ten. The rearrangement links TRBV5-1 to TRBJ1-4; the D is unclear. There are 12 residues in the CDR3. Germline V gives CDR1 SGHRS, CDR2 YFSETQ. The V and J ends lost 4 bases and 4 bases respectively, with 5 bases between them. The CDR3 bases are TGCGCCAGCAGCACTGATAATGAAAAACTGTTTTTT. This codes for CASSTDNEKLFF.

Here the CDR3 reads CASSYGPGGGYGYTF. CDR3 nucleotide sequence: TGTGCCAGCAGTTACGGTCCAGGGGGAGGCTATGGCTACACCTTC. The rearrangement joins TRBV6-5 to TRBJ1-2, with 7 bases identical to TRBD1. Germline lookup yields CDR1 MNHEY and CDR2 SVGAGI. V lost 2 bases and J lost 4; bases outside the gene matches: 7. This CDR3 region has 15 residues.